The next 12 T cell receptor beta chains were all read from a single sample in a study of T cells after yellow fever vaccination (dated by TCRdb to between 2019 and 2020). The intended sense of this specimen's treatment or condition label: live attenuated yellow fever vaccine strain. Libraries were made using 5' RACE. The reads were generated on an Illumina NovaSeq 6000. TCRdb reran the public reads through fastp at Q25 and MiXCR, keeping productive beta chains. All rows with the same CDR3 protein become a single entry with the most common DNA and genes. The sample table lists 250,000 to 300,000 distinct CDR3 sequences, 7.5% to 9.5% of them with a count of one. The ten most abundant clones make up approximately 3.5% of the sample. The sequenced sample was CD4+ T cells sorted from PBMCs, obtained 5 days after the yellow fever booster vaccination. The receptors were gathered from a man in his late teens or twenties who received the YFV17D yellow fever vaccine.

The chain has TRBV7-2 and TRBJ2-7, with 9 bases identical to TRBD1. V shed 3 bases and J 4 bases; nucleotides not matched to a gene: 7. The CDR3 is 15 amino acids. Per germline, CDR1 SGHTA and CDR2 FQGNSA. CDR3 loop: CASSLGTGKGYEQYF. CDR3 nucleotide sequence: TGTGCCAGCAGCTTGGGGACAGGGAAAGGTTACGAGCAGTACTTC.

This clonotype was observed many times. V and J are TRBV5-6 and TRBJ2-2, with D possibly matching TRBD1 (6 bases). In germline, CDR1 is SGHDT, CDR2 YYEEEE. The CDR3 has 14 amino acids. Trimming took 0 bases from V and 5 from J, leaving 8 bases between them. CDR3 amino acids: CASSLVGGTGELFF. DNA of the CDR3: TGTGCCAGCAGCTTGGTAGGGGGTACCGGGGAGCTGTTTTTT.

The chain links TRBV7-2 to TRBJ2-1, with TRBD1 identical over 8 bases. The CDR3 length is 17 residues. Germline CDR1 SGHTA, CDR2 FQGNSA. V lost 4 bases and J lost 0; bases outside the gene matches: 8. The CDR3 DNA reads TGTGCCAGCAGCTCCCCCCTAGGGACAGGCTCCTACAATGAGCAGTTCTTC. Amino acids: CASSSPLGTGSYNEQFF. The variable domain in full, completed from reference TRBV7-2 and TRBJ2-1, reads GAGVSQSPSNKVTEKGKDVELRCDPISGHTALYWYRQSLGQGLEFLIYFQGNSAPDKSGLPSDRFSAERTGGSVSTLTIQRTQQEDSAVYLCASSSPLGTGSYNEQFFGPGTRLTVL.

The gene calls are TRBV13 and TRBJ2-5; the match to TRBD2 covers 8 bases. The CDR3 is made up of 16 amino acids. Unmatched junction bases numbered 8, after V lost 2 bases and J lost 3 bases. In germline, CDR1 is PRHDT, CDR2 FYEKMQ (reference sequence). CDR3 region: CASSLSRGGPEETQYF. The CDR3 bases are TGTGCCAGCAGCTTATCTCGCGGGGGGCCGGAAGAGACCCAGTACTTC.

The chain is built from TRBV27 and TRBJ2-1; 8 bases line up with TRBD2. CDR1 and CDR2 from the germline V gene are MNHEY and SMNVEV (reference sequence). The V gene end was trimmed by 8 bases and the J gene end by 0 bases; junction bases not matched to a gene: 6. The CDR3 covers 15 residues. In DNA form, the CDR3 reads TGTGCCAGCGCGGAAGGGACTAGCTCCTACAATGAGCAGTTCTTC. Its protein product is CASAEGTSSYNEQFF.

In DNA, the CDR3 is TGCGCCAGCAGCGCTTACATGGGGTCTGGGGCCAACGTCCTGACTTTC. As protein: CASSAYMGSGANVLTF. The chain uses TRBV5-1 and TRBJ2-6, with D uncertain. The V end lost 4 bases, the J end lost 1 base, and 12 bases lay between the germline ends. Germline V gene sequence: CDR1 SGHRS, CDR2 YFSETQ. The CDR3 is 16 amino acids.

This clonotype was observed many times. The chain links TRBV4-2 to TRBJ2-5, with 9 bases matching TRBD2. CDR1 is LGHNA, CDR2 YNFKEQ, per germline. The CDR3 totals 15 residues. V was clipped by 0 bases and J by 5 bases; unmatched bases: 4. The CDR3 coding sequence is TGTGCCAGCAGCCAAGAAGGCGGGGGGGACGAGACCCAGTACTTC. Translation: CASSQEGGGDETQYF.

The chain is built from TRBV18 and TRBJ2-2; D unresolved. The V and J ends lost 4 bases and 0 bases respectively, with 12 bases between them. The CDR3 has 16 amino acids. In germline, CDR1 is KGHSH, CDR2 LQKENI. In DNA form, the CDR3 reads TGTGCCAGCTCACGACAACGGAACGCGAACACCGGGGAGCTGTTTTTT. Protein sequence: CASSRQRNANTGELFF.

The sample holds many counts of this clonotype. The chain combines TRBV5-1 with TRBJ1-1; unclear D gene. This CDR3 has 15 amino acids. The germline V gene encodes CDR1 SGHRS and CDR2 YFSETQ. Trimming removed 4 bases at V and 6 bases at J, with 19 bases between. This chain's CDR3 is CASSKGPGPGSEAFF. The CDR3, as DNA: TGCGCCAGCAGCAAAGGCCCTGGTCCAGGCTCTGAAGCTTTCTTT.

This clonotype was observed at least ten times. The J gene is TRBJ2-3, the V gene TRBV15; 7 positions agree with TRBD1. The CDR3 contains 13 residues. Germline trimming cut 1 base from V and 7 bases from J; bases unmatched to any gene: 2. Germline values: CDR1 LNHNV, CDR2 YYDKDF (reference sequence). The DNA of the CDR3 is TGTGCCACCAGCAGAGGGGACAGCTATACGCAGTATTTT. Its protein is CATSRGDSYTQYF.

The chain carries TRBV20-1 and TRBJ1-1, with D tentatively TRBD1 (5 bases). This CDR3 contains 14 residues. The V gene's germline CDR1 is DFQATT and CDR2 SNEGSKA (reference sequence). V lost 3 bases to trimming and J lost 2 bases, with 13 bases between them. The chain's CDR3 is CSARPGGANTEAFF. DNA for the CDR3: TGCAGTGCTAGGCCCGGAGGGGCAAACACTGAAGCTTTCTTT.

This clonotype was detected many times. This rearrangement joins TRBV18 to TRBJ1-6; D gene unclear. Germline V lookup: CDR1 KGHSH, CDR2 LQKENI. V was shortened by 2 bases and J by 10 bases, with 9 bases between the two germline ends. The CDR3 runs to 13 residues. CDR3 nucleotide sequence: TGTGCCAGCTCACCAGGGTACGAATCACCCCTCCACTTT. Protein sequence: CASSPGYESPLHF.